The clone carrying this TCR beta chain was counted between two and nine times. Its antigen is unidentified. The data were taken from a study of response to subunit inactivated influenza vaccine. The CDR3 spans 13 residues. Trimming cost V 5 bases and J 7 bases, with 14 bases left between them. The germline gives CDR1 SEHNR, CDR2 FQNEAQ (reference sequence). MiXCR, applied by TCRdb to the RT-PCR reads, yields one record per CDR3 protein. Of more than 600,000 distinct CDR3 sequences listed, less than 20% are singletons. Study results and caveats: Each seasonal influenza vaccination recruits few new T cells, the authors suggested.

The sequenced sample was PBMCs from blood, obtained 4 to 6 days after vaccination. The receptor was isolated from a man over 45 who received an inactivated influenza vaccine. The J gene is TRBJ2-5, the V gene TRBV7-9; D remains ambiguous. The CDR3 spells CASSPGPTGTQYF. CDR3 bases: TGTGCCAGCAGCCCTGGGCCCACGGGGACCCAGTACTTC.